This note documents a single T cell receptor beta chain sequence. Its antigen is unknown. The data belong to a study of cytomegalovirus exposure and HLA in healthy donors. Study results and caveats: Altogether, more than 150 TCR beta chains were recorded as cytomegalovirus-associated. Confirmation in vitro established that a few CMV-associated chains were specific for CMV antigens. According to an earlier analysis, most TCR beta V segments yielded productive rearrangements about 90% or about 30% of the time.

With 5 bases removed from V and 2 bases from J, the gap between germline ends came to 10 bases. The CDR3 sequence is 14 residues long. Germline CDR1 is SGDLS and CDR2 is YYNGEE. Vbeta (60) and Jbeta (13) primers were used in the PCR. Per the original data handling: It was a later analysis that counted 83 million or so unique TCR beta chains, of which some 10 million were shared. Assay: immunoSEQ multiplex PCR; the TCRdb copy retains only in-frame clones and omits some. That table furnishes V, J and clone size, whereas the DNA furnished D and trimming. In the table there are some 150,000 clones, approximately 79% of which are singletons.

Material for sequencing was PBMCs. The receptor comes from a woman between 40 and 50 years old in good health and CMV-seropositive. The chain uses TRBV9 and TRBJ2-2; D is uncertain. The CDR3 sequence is CASRPNTNTGELFF. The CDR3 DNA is TGTGCCAGCAGACCAAACACAAACACCGGGGAGCTGTTTTTT.